The source of this T cell receptor beta chain is a study of T cells in women clearing cervical HPV infection. Study-wide context: Cases' blood sampling followed lesion detection by median approximately 150 days (90 to 200).

TCRdb's copy holds only in-frame clones and misses some; the assay was immunoSEQ multiplex PCR. The data show under 40,000 clones, and the top ten clones hold approximately 6.8%. Germline V gene data show CDR1 as SGHTA and CDR2 as FQGNSA. Trimming at V came to 5 bases and at J to 0 bases, leaving 4 bases not matched to a gene. The CDR3 is 14 residues long. In the case of this clone: The observed sequence ends 3 residues before the CDR3 terminus, with the missing tail filled in from the germline J gene.

The receptor comes from a woman between 18 and 75 years old with a cervical HPV16 infection that either progressed to CIN3+ or cleared (not recorded which). The chain recombines TRBV7-2 with TRBJ2-7; 7 nucleotides match TRBD2. Material for sequencing was blood buffy coat. The DNA read from the CDR3 is TGTGCCAGCAGCCGCAGCGGGGTCTCCTACGAG. Its translation: CASSRSGVSYE. The whole CDR3 protein reads CASSRSGVSYEQYF.